The 2 T cell receptor beta chains reported below all come from one sample, sequenced in a study of T cell responses to AZD1222 COVID-19 vaccine. Sequencing used immunoSEQ multiplex PCR; TCRdb keeps in-frame clones, though not all of them. The data hold around 130,000 clones, with 85% to 90% observed a single time. Source: peripheral blood, taken on day 0 of AZD1222 vaccination. The receptors originated from an adult in good health.

V is TRBV7-2 and J is TRBJ2-7; the D gene is possibly TRBD2 (6 bases). The CDR3 covers 15 residues. The V end lost 2 bases, the J end lost 0 bases, and 11 bases lay between the germline ends. Germline V gene sequence: CDR1 SGHTA, CDR2 FQGNSA. CDR3 in DNA: TGTGCCAGCAGCTTATTACCCGGGAGCTCCTACGAGCAGTACTTC. The encoded protein is CASSLLPGSSYEQYF.

The rearrangement joins TRBV28 to TRBJ1-2; 7 bases are shared with TRBD1. The CDR3 runs to 16 residues. The V and J ends lost 6 bases and 5 bases, in that order; junction bases with no gene match: 15. In germline, CDR1 is MDHEN, CDR2 SYDVKM. The CDR3 DNA follows: TGTGCCAGCAGCCTACCCGCAGGGGGTCCTCTATATGGCTACACCTTC. This encodes CASSLPAGGPLYGYTF.